The rows below give T cell receptor beta chains drawn from one sample of a study of blood T cell repertoires in COVID-19. The method was immunoSEQ multiplex PCR; TCRdb's version includes in-frame clones alone and lacks a portion of them. Seen here are about 100,000 clones, under 85% observed once, and the top ten hold about 4%. Specimen: peripheral blood. The receptors were sampled from an older woman with acute or convalescent COVID-19. The CDR3 runs from the conserved cysteine through the conserved F or W. D genes are given only for firm matches. The size field is filled for only some rows; it gives once, few, many or a size class.

clone_size | j_call | d_call | v_call | cdr3_aa | cdr3_nt
. | TRBJ1-5 | . | TRBV5-5 | CASSLVRESNQPQHF | TGTGCCAGCAGCTTGGTTAGGGAGAGCAATCAGCCCCAGCATTTT
. | TRBJ1-6 | TRBD1 | TRBV4-1 | CASSHGQGESSPLHF | TGCGCCAGCAGCCACGGACAGGGGGAAAGTTCACCCCTCCACTTT
. | TRBJ2-7 | TRBD1 | TRBV11-3 | CASSPRTGYEQYF | TGTGCCAGCAGCCCAAGGACAGGGTACGAGCAGTACTTC
. | TRBJ1-2 | TRBD1 | TRBV7-8 | CASTGGTGPYGYTF | TGTGCCAGCACGGGGGGGACAGGGCCCTATGGCTACACCTTC
. | TRBJ2-3 | TRBD1 | TRBV4-2 | CASSQPETGVLNTQYF | TGTGCCAGCAGCCAACCTGAGACAGGGGTTTTGAATACGCAGTATTTT
once | TRBJ2-3 | TRBD2 | TRBV13 | CASSLRRGGPTDTQYF | TGTGCCAGCAGCTTAAGGCGGGGGGGCCCCACAGATACGCAGTATTTT
. | TRBJ2-1 | . | TRBV10-3 | CAISNPGRSSYNEQFF | TGTGCCATCAGTAACCCAGGGAGGAGCTCCTACAATGAGCAGTTCTTC
. | TRBJ2-3 | TRBD2 | TRBV7-6 | CASSLVGTSGSLGVRHTQYF | TGTGCCAGCAGCTTAGTTGGGACTAGCGGGAGTCTAGGTGTGAGGCATACGCAGTATTTT
. | TRBJ1-1 | TRBD1 | TRBV11-3 | CASSLEVTQGPMNTEAFF | TGTGCCAGCAGCTTAGAGGTGACACAGGGGCCCATGAACACTGAAGCTTTCTTT
. | TRBJ2-1 | TRBD1 | TRBV3-1/TRBV3-2 | CASGQGARGEQFF | TGTGCCAGCGGACAGGGGGCTCGGGGTGAGCAGTTCTTC
. | TRBJ1-2 | TRBD1 | TRBV18 | CASSPDRFRGYTF | TGTGCCAGCTCACCGGACAGGTTCCGGGGCTACACCTTC
. | TRBJ1-2 | . | TRBV7-2 | CASSAEGSGYTF | TGTGCCAGCAGCGCAGAAGGGAGCGGCTACACCTTC
. | TRBJ2-7 | . | TRBV23-1 | CASSPPYLGGNIPYEQYF | TGCGCCAGCAGTCCCCCCTACCTGGGAGGAAATATACCCTACGAGCAGTACTTC
. | TRBJ1-6 | TRBD1 | TRBV3-1/TRBV3-2 | CASNHRGNNSPLHF | TGTGCCAGCAATCACAGGGGGAATAATTCACCCCTCCACTTT
once | TRBJ2-7 | . | TRBV5-1 | CASKLGGTSYEQYF | TGCGCCAGCAAGTTAGGGGGAACCTCCTACGAGCAGTACTTC
. | TRBJ2-3 | . | TRBV2 | CASSDLRVGDTQYF | TGTGCCAGCAGTGATCTCAGGGTGGGAGATACGCAGTATTTT
. | TRBJ2-1 | TRBD1 | TRBV28 | CASSPSGTDYNEQFF | TGTGCCAGCAGTCCCTCCGGGACAGACTACAATGAGCAGTTCTTC
once | TRBJ2-3 | . | TRBV10-3 | CAISELLVPTPTDTQYF | TGTGCCATCAGTGAGCTGCTCGTGCCTACGCCCACAGATACGCAGTATTTT
. | TRBJ2-5 | . | TRBV12-3/TRBV12-4 | CASSLRGETQYF | TGTGCCAGCAGTTTAAGGGGAGAGACCCAGTACTTC
. | TRBJ1-5 | . | TRBV19 | CASSINIRGQPQHF | TGTGCCAGTAGTATAAACATCAGAGGACAGCCCCAGCATTTT
. | TRBJ2-1 | . | TRBV11-3 | CASSLESGDEQFF | TGTGCCAGCAGCTTAGAATCGGGAGATGAGCAGTTCTTC
few | TRBJ1-5 | . | TRBV28 | CASRNGGAYSNQPQHF | TGTGCCAGCAGAAATGGGGGGGCTTACAGCAATCAGCCCCAGCATTTT
. | TRBJ1-5 | . | TRBV19 | CASSSGGAIRGFNQPQHF | TGTGCCAGTAGTAGTGGAGGGGCGATAAGGGGATTCAATCAGCCCCAGCATTTT
. | TRBJ2-2 | . | TRBV6-5 | CASKARARTGELFF | TGTGCCAGCAAAGCGAGGGCCCGAACCGGGGAGCTGTTTTTT
. | TRBJ1-2 | . | TRBV7-8 | CASSLGGIYGYTF | TGTGCCAGCAGCTTGGGGGGTATCTATGGCTACACCTTC
. | TRBJ1-5 | TRBD1 | TRBV7-2 | CASSLDVYGTGGYQPQHF | TGTGCCAGCAGCTTAGACGTTTACGGGACAGGGGGATATCAGCCCCAGCATTTT
. | TRBJ2-1 | . | TRBV19 | CASSILSSYNEQFF | TGTGCCAGTAGTATTCTGAGCTCCTACAATGAGCAGTTCTTC
. | TRBJ2-1 | TRBD1 | TRBV28 | CASRRTGPYNEQFF | TGTGCCAGCCGACGGACAGGCCCGTACAATGAGCAGTTCTTC
. | TRBJ2-5 | . | TRBV4-2 | CASSQATEVQETQYF | TGTGCCAGCAGCCAAGCGACAGAAGTTCAAGAGACCCAGTACTTC
once | TRBJ1-4 | TRBD1 | TRBV2 | CASSPQGALLFF | TGTGCCAGCTCCCCCCAGGGGGCTCTTCTGTTTTTT
. | TRBJ2-7 | TRBD2 | TRBV6-5 | CASSYRGLAGATQQYF | TGTGCCAGCAGTTACCGCGGACTAGCGGGAGCTACACAGCAGTACTTC
. | TRBJ2-1 | TRBD2 | TRBV28 | CASTLGRLAGSNNEQFF | TGTGCCAGCACCCTAGGGCGACTAGCGGGATCCAACAATGAGCAGTTCTTC
few | TRBJ2-7 | . | TRBV5-1 | CASSAGTNIGAFYEQYF | TGCGCCAGCAGCGCTGGGACAAACATAGGCGCCTTCTACGAGCAGTACTTC
. | TRBJ2-4 | . | TRBV27 | CASRGRTDKKNIQYF | TGTGCCAGCAGAGGAAGGACTGACAAGAAAAACATTCAGTACTTC
. | TRBJ1-5 | . | TRBV4-1 | CASSQGQSNQPQHF | TGCGCCAGCAGCCAAGGACAGAGCAATCAGCCCCAGCATTTT
. | TRBJ1-3 | TRBD1 | TRBV28 | CASSAGGGANTIYF | TGTGCCAGCAGTGCAGGAGGGGGCGCAAACACCATATATTTT
once | TRBJ2-3 | . | TRBV30 | CAWSVPGSTDTQYF | TGTGCCTGGAGTGTCCCCGGGAGCACAGATACGCAGTATTTT
. | TRBJ2-2 | TRBD2 | TRBV30 | CAWRPRTSGANTGELFF | TGTGCCTGGAGACCTCGGACTAGCGGGGCGAACACCGGGGAGCTGTTTTTT
. | TRBJ2-1 | TRBD1 | TRBV18 | CASSTGRLTGGEQFF | TGTGCCAGCTCAACAGGGAGACTCACAGGGGGCGAGCAGTTCTTC
. | TRBJ2-5 | . | TRBV6-2/TRBV6-3 | CASSSGTGIETQYF | TGTGCCAGCAGCTCCGGAACAGGGATAGAGACCCAGTACTTC
. | TRBJ2-1 | . | TRBV10-3 | CAISEDSYNEQFF | TGTGCCATCAGTGAGGACAGTTACAATGAGCAGTTCTTC
. | TRBJ1-2 | TRBD1 | TRBV25-1 | CASSERTGSYGYTF | TGTGCCAGCAGTGAACGGACAGGGAGCTATGGCTACACCTTC
. | TRBJ2-5 | TRBD2 | TRBV5-1 | CASSLVPSGAETQYF | TGCGCCAGCAGCTTGGTTCCCAGCGGGGCAGAGACCCAGTACTTC
. | TRBJ1-1 | . | TRBV5-5 | CASSTRAFF | TGTGCCAGCAGCACCAGGGCTTTCTTT
. | TRBJ1-3 | . | TRBV9 | CASSVRMSGGSGNTIYF | TGTGCCAGCAGCGTGCGTATGAGCGGAGGGTCTGGAAACACCATATATTTT
. | TRBJ2-7 | . | TRBV18 | CASSPQGGYEQYF | TGTGCCAGCTCACCGCAGGGAGGATACGAGCAGTACTTC
. | TRBJ2-3 | TRBD2 | TRBV28 | CASPPTGLAGGPRTDTQYF | TGTGCCAGCCCCCCTACGGGGCTAGCGGGAGGGCCGCGCACAGATACGCAGTATTTT
. | TRBJ2-5 | . | TRBV12-3/TRBV12-4 | CATTDSPEETQYF | TGTGCCACCACGGACAGCCCAGAAGAGACCCAGTACTTC
. | TRBJ2-3 | . | TRBV9 | CASSVVAEIAPDTQYF | TGTGCCAGCAGCGTAGTAGCGGAGATTGCACCAGATACGCAGTATTTT
. | TRBJ1-2 | . | TRBV12-3/TRBV12-4 | CASSNAQLIYTF | TGTGCCAGCAGTAACGCTCAGTTAATCTACACCTTC
. | TRBJ1-2 | . | TRBV5-4 | CASSFPPRGGYTF | TGTGCCAGCAGCTTCCCCCCCAGGGGTGGCTACACCTTC
. | TRBJ1-1 | . | TRBV5-4 | CASSFGGRPEAFF | TGTGCCAGCAGCTTCGGGGGGCGTCCTGAAGCTTTCTTT
. | TRBJ2-2 | TRBD1 | TRBV6-2/TRBV6-3 | CASSWDRWTGELFF | TGTGCCAGCAGCTGGGACAGATGGACCGGGGAGCTGTTTTTT
. | TRBJ2-3 | . | TRBV2 | CASSLLETDTQYF | TGTGCCAGCAGTCTACTAGAGACAGATACGCAGTATTTT
. | TRBJ1-4 | TRBD1 | TRBV7-9 | CASSLIGRGAEKLFF | TGTGCCAGCAGCTTAATTGGCAGGGGGGCTGAAAAACTGTTTTTT
. | TRBJ1-2 | . | TRBV10-3 | CAISLLTGDYGYTF | TGTGCCATCAGCTTGTTGACGGGAGACTATGGCTACACCTTC
. | TRBJ2-1 | TRBD2 | TRBV4-3 | CASSHGLAGAKRGYNEQFF | TGCGCCAGCAGCCACGGACTAGCGGGGGCCAAAAGAGGGTACAATGAGCAGTTCTTC
few | TRBJ1-5 | . | TRBV6-1 | CASSVGLFASNQPQHF | TGTGCCAGCAGTGTGGGGCTCTTTGCTAGCAATCAGCCCCAGCATTTT
. | TRBJ1-2 | TRBD1 | TRBV28 | CASSPTTTGARGYTF | TGTGCCAGCAGTCCAACTACCACAGGGGCCAGGGGCTACACCTTC